The T cell receptor (beta chain) described here comes from a study of beta chain features in type 1 diabetes. Regarding the study as a whole: Naive, central memory and Treg TCRB repertoires seemed to resemble each other more closely in patients than they did in healthy donors. Shorter TCRB CDR3s, moderately but significantly so, were found in Type 1 diabetes patients in all four CD4+ subsets. VDJ junctions in type 1 diabetes patients carried more deletions and fewer insertions.

This clone appeared a few times. The antigen is not known. Trimming removed 3 bases at V and 3 bases at J, with 14 bases between. The germline gives CDR1 MNHEY, CDR2 SVGAGI. The CDR3 consists of 16 residues. Reverse transcription of all isolated RNA meant that expressed TCRB transcripts were sequenced. The method was immunoSEQ multiplex PCR; TCRdb's version includes in-frame clones alone and lacks a portion of them. The data show 300,000 to 350,000 clones, roughly 14% seen once. Isolation of CD4+ naive, central memory, regulatory and stem cell-like memory cells was achieved by sorting via CD45RO/CCR7/CD25/CD127/CD95/CD27.

The sequence was obtained from a woman under 30 with type 1 diabetes. This chain connects TRBV6-5 to TRBJ2-2; possible D gene TRBD1, 6 bases. Sequences were obtained from naive CD4+ T cells from blood. CDR3 in amino acids: CASSYQGRVDTGELFF. The CDR3 DNA sequence: TGTGCCAGCAGTTATCAGGGGCGAGTGGACACCGGGGAGCTGTTTTTT.